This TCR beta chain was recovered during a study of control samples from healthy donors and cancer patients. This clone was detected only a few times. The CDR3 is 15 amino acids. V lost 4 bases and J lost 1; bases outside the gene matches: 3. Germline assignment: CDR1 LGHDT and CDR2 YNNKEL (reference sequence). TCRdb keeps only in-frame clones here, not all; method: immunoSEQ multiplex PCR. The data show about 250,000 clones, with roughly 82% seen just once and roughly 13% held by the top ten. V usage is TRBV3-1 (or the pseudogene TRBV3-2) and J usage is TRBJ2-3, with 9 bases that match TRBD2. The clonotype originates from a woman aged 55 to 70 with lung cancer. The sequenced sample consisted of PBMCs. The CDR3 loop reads CASSRRGGGTDTQYF. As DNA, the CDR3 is TGTGCCAGCAGCCGGCGGGGGGGCGGCACAGATACGCAGTATTTT.